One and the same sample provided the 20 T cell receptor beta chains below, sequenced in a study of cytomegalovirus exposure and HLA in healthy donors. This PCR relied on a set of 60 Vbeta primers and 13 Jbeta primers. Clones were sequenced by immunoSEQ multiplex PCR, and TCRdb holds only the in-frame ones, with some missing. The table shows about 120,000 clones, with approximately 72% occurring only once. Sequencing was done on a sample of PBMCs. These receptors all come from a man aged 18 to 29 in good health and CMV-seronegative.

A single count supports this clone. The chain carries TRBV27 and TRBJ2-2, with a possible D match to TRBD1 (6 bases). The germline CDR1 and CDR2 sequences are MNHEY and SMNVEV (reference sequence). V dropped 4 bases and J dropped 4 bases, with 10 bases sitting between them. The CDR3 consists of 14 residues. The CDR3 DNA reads TGTGCCAGCAGTTCCCTACAGGGCACCGGGGAGCTGTTTTTT. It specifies CASSSLQGTGELFF.

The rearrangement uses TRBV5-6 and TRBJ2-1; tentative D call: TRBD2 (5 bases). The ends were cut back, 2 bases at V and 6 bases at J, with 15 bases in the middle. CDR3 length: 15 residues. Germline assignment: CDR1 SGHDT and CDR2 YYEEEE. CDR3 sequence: CASSLLVPTVNEQFF. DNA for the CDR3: TGTGCCAGCAGCTTACTAGTGCCCACCGTCAATGAGCAGTTCTTC.

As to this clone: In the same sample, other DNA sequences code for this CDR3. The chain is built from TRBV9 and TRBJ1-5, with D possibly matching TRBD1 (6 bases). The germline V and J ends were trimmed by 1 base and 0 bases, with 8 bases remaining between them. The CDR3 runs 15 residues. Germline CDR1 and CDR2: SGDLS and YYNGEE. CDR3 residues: CASSVTGYSNQPQHF. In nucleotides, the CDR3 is TGTGCCAGCAGCGTAACAGGGTATAGCAATCAGCCCCAGCATTTT.

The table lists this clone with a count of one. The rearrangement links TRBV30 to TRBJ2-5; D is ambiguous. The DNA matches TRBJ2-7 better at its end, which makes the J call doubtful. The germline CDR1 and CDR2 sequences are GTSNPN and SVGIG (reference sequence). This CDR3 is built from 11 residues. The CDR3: CAWSRSYEQYF. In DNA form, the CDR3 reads TGTGCCTGGAGTAGATCCTACGAGCAGTACTTC.

The CDR3 here is CASSLMGQGTVQYF. CDR3 in DNA: TGTGCCAGCAGTTTAATGGGACAGGGCACTGTTCAGTACTTC. The chain recombines TRBV28 with TRBJ2-4, with 9 bases fitting TRBD1. The germline gives CDR1 MDHEN, CDR2 SYDVKM. V trimming: 2 bases; J trimming: 11 bases; junction bases outside the gene matches: 7. This CDR3 is 14 amino acids long.

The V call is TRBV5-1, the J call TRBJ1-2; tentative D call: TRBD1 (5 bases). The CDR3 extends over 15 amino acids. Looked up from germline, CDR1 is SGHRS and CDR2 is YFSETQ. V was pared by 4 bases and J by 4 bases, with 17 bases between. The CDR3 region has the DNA TGCGCCAGCAGCCCTACAGGACAACCGGGCTATGGCTACACCTTC. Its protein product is CASSPTGQPGYGYTF.

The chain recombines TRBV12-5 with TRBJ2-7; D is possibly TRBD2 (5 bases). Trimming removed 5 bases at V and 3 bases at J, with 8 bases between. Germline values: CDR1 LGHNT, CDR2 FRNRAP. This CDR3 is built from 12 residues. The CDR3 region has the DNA TGTGCTAGTGGTCCGGGAATCTACGAGCAGTACTTC. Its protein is CASGPGIYEQYF.

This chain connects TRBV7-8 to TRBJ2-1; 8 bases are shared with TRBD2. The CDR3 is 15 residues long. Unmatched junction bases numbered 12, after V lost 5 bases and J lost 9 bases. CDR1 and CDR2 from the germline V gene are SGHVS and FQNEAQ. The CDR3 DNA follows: TGTGCCAGCAGCCCACGGTTGGCGGGGGGTCCTGAGCAGTTCTTC. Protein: CASSPRLAGGPEQFF.

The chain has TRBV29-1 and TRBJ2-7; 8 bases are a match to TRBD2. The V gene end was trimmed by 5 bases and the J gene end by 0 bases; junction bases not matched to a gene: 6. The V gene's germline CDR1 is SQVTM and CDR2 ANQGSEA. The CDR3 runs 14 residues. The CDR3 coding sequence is TGCAGCGTTTCTATAGCGGGGAGCTCCTACGAGCAGTACTTC. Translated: CSVSIAGSSYEQYF.

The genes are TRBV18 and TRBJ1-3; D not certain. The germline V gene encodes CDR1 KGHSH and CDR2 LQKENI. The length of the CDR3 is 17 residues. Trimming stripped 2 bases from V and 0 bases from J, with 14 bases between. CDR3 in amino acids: CASSPRSRGSSGNTIYF. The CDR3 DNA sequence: TGTGCCAGCTCACCAAGATCAAGAGGGTCCTCTGGAAACACCATATATTTT. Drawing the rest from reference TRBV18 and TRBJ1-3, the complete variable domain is NAGVMQNPRHLVRRRGQEARLRCSPMKGHSHVYWYRQLPEEGLKFMVYLQKENIIDESGMPKERFSAEFPKEGPSILRIQQVVRGDSAAYFCASSPRSRGSSGNTIYFGEGSWLTVV.

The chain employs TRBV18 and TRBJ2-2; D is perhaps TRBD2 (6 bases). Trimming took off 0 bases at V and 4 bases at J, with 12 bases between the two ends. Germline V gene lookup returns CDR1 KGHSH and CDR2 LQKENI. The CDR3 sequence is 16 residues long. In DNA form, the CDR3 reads TGTGCCAGCTCACCACCGTCGGCGGGACCCACCGGGGAGCTGTTTTTT. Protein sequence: CASSPPSAGPTGELFF.

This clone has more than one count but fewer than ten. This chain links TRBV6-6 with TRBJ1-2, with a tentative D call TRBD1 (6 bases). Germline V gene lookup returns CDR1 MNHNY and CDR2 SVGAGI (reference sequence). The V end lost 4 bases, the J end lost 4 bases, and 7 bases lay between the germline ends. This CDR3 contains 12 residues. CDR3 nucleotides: TGTGCCAGCAGTTTAGGGGGCTATGGCTACACCTTC. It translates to CASSLGGYGYTF.

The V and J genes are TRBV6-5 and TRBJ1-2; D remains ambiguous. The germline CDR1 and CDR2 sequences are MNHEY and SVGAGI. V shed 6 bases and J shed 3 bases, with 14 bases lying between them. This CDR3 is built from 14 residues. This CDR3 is CASSPSVAHYGYTF. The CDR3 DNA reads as TGTGCCAGCAGCCCTAGTGTAGCCCACTATGGCTACACCTTC.

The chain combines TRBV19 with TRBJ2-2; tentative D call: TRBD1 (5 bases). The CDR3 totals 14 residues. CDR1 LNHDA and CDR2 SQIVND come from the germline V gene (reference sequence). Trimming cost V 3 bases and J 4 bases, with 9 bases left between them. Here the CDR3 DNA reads TGTGCCAGTAGTATGCTCAGGGTCACCGGGGAGCTGTTTTTT. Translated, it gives CASSMLRVTGELFF.

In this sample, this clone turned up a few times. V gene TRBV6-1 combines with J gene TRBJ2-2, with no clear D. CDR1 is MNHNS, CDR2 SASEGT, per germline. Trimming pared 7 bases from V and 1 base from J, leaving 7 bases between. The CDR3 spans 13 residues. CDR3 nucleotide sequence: TGTGCCAGCAATGGCAGGAACACCGGGGAGCTGTTTTTT. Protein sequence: CASNGRNTGELFF.

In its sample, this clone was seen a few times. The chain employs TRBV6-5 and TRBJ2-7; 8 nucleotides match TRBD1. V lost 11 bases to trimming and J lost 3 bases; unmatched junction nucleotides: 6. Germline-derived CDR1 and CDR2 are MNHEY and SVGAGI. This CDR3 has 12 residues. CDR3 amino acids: CASNGQGYEQYF. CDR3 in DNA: TGTGCCTCTAACGGACAGGGCTACGAGCAGTACTTC.

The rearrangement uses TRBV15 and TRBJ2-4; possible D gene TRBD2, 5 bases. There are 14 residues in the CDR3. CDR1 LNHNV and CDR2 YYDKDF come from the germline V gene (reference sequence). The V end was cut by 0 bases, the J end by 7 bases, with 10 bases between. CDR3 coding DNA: TGTGCCACCAGCAGAGATGGACTCCCGAACATTCAGTACTTC. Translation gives CATSRDGLPNIQYF.

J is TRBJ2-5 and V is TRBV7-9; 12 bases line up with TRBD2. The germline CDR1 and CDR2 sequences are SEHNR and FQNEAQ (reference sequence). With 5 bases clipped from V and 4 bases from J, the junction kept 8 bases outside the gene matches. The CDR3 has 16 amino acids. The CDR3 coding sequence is TGTGCCAGCAGCCCTCGACTAGCGGGAGAGAGAGAGACCCAGTACTTC. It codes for CASSPRLAGERETQYF.

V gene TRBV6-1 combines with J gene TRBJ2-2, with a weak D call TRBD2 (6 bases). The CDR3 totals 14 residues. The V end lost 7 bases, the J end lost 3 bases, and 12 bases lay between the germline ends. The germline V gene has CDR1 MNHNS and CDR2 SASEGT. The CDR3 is CASTLRGDTGELFF. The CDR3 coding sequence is TGTGCCAGCACCCTGCGGGGCGACACCGGGGAGCTGTTTTTT.

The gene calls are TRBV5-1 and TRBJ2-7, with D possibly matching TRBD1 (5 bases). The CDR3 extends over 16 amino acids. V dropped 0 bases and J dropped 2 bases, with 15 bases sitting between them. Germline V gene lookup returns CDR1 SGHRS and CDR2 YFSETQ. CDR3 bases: TGCGCCAGCAGCTTGGCGATAGGGGTGGCAACCTACGAGCAGTACTTC. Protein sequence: CASSLAIGVATYEQYF.